This TCR beta chain originates from a study of T cell responses to AZD1222 COVID-19 vaccine. Findings and limits, study-wide: Breadth and depth of Spike-specific TCRs rose after two AZD1222 doses.

In its sample, this clone was seen once. What it recognizes is unknown. Only in-frame clones appear in the TCRdb table, and some are missing; sequencing was by immunoSEQ multiplex PCR. The sample consists of under 150,000 clones, about 93% of them appearing once. Specimen: peripheral blood, collected on day 0 of AZD1222 vaccination. The source is an adult in good health.

CDR3 region: CASSSRTVGMNTEAFF. The CDR3, as DNA: TGCGCCAGCAGCTCTCGGACGGTCGGGATGAACACTGAAGCTTTCTTT. The chain recombines TRBV5-1 with TRBJ1-1; D unclear. The CDR3 consists of 16 residues. The germline V gene encodes CDR1 SGHRS and CDR2 YFSETQ. V gave up 3 bases and J gave up 0 bases, with 15 bases separating them.